The present T cell receptor (beta chain) was sequenced within a study of control samples from healthy donors and cancer patients. Assay: immunoSEQ multiplex PCR; the TCRdb copy retains only in-frame clones and omits some. The repertoire consists of about 130,000 clones, with over 80% occurring once and the leading ten covering 0.5% to 0.7%. Germline CDR1 is LNHNV and CDR2 is YYDKDF (reference sequence). V was clipped by 5 bases and J by 3 bases, with 17 bases between them. CDR3 length: 15 residues. Sequenced material: PBMCs. The genes are TRBV15 and TRBJ2-7; D is undetermined. The receptor was derived from an elderly man with head and neck cancer. CDR3 nucleotide sequence: TGTGCCACCAGCTCGCGAAAAGGTCCCGGCTACGAGCAGTACTTC. This translates into CATSSRKGPGYEQYF. Using reference TRBV15 and TRBJ2-7 for the parts outside the CDR3, the full variable domain is DAMVIQNPRYQVTQFGKPVTLSCSQTLNHNVMYWYQQKSSQAPKLLFHYYDKDFNNEADTPDNFQSRRPNTSFCFLDIRSPGLGDTAMYLCATSSRKGPGYEQYFGPGTRLTVT.